Presented here are 25 T cell receptor beta chains from one specimen sequenced in a study of Graves' ophthalmopathy and Graves' hyperthyroidism. RNA transcripts served as template for amplifying TCR beta CDR3 sequences. First-round RT-PCR with HTBI primers preceded a second-round multiplex PCR. In TCRdb, the multiplex PCR reads were re-called with MiXCR into one record per CDR3 protein. Of around 1,200,000 distinct CDR3 sequences listed, roughly two fifths are singletons. Sequenced material: peripheral blood or thyroid tissue (not recorded which). Receptor source: an adult man with Graves' hyperthyroidism.

About this clonotype: Here the CDR3 omits its conserved ending phenylalanine or tryptophan, so a read error is the likely source. The chain couples TRBV6-2 or TRBV6-3 to TRBJ1-2; a possible D gene is TRBD1 (5 bases). This CDR3 region has 16 residues. Germline V gene data show CDR1 as MNHEY and CDR2 as SVGEGT. Trimming pared 7 bases from V and 3 bases from J, leaving 21 bases between. In DNA form, the CDR3 reads TGTGCCAGCATCCTCGGCCTGGGGGTAAGGGACTATGGCTACACCCTC. This codes for CASILGLGVRDYGYTL.

This clonotype has a handful of counts. This may stem from a read error, because a much larger clone lies one nucleotide away. The genes are TRBV7-9 and TRBJ2-7; no firm D call. Germline V CDR1 and CDR2: SEHNR, FQNEAQ (reference sequence). This CDR3 region has 12 residues. Deletions cut 6 bases from V and 4 bases from J, with 10 bases between. CDR3 bases: TGTGCCAGCAGGGGTGTTGCATACGAGCAGTACTTC. Translation gives CASRGVAYEQYF.

With respect to this clonotype: Germline is not matched at one junction end, which may reflect a read error. The chain couples TRBV5-1 to TRBJ1-1, with D possibly being TRBD1 (5 bases). This CDR3 contains 12 residues. CDR1 and CDR2 from the germline V gene are SGHRS and YFSETQ. In DNA form, the CDR3 reads TGCGCCAGCAGCTTGGCCGCAGGGACTCCCTCCTTT. Encoded protein: CASSLAAGTPSF. Drawing the rest from reference TRBV5-1 and TRBJ1-1, the complete variable domain is KAGVTQTPRYLIKTRGQQVTLSCSPISGHRSVSWYQQTPGQGLQFLFEYFSETQRNKGNFPGRFSGRQFSNSRSEMNVSTLELGDSALYLCASSLAAGTPSFGQGTRLTVV.

The CDR3 loop reads CASSHRTGITGELFF. CDR3 DNA sequence: TGTGCCAGCAGCCATCGGACAGGGATCACCGGGGAGCTGTTTTTT. This sequence joins TRBV14 and TRBJ2-2, with TRBD1 matching 8 bases. The CDR3 covers 15 residues. V trimming: 3 bases; J trimming: 4 bases; junction bases outside the gene matches: 4. Looked up from germline, CDR1 is SGHDN and CDR2 is FVKESK.

Concerning this clonotype itself: This sequence may be a read error, since a much larger clone differs from it by one base. CDR3 in DNA: TGCGCCAGCAGCCAAGCGTACCCCGCTGAAGCTTTCTTT. Its translation: CASSQAYPAEAFF. The genes are TRBV4-1 and TRBJ1-1; D uncertain. V dropped 1 base and J dropped 6 bases, with 9 bases sitting between them. The CDR3 totals 13 residues. Germline lookup yields CDR1 MGHRA and CDR2 YSYEKL.

In its sample, this clonotype was seen a few times. A much larger clonotype is one base distant, so this may be a read error. The rearrangement links TRBV20-1 to TRBJ1-2, with D maybe TRBD1 (5 bases). The CDR3 extends over 13 amino acids. Germline assignment: CDR1 DFQATT and CDR2 SNEGSKA (reference sequence). With 3 bases removed from V and 5 bases from J, the gap between germline ends came to 13 bases. The CDR3 bases are TGCAGTGCTAGCTGGGACGCCGGTTATGGCTACACCTTC. This sequence encodes CSASWDAGYGYTF.

This clonotype appeared many times. The rearrangement joins TRBV14 to TRBJ2-7; D perhaps matches TRBD1 (5 bases). Trimming took off 1 base at V and 2 bases at J, with 9 bases between the two ends. Germline-derived CDR1 and CDR2 are SGHDN and FVKESK. This CDR3 is 14 amino acids long. The chain's CDR3 is CASSQGQNAYEQYF. For the CDR3, the DNA is TGTGCCAGCAGCCAAGGACAGAACGCCTACGAGCAGTACTTC.

The chain has TRBV5-4 and TRBJ2-7; D may be TRBD2 (6 bases). There are 15 residues in the CDR3. The V gene lost 4 bases and the J gene lost 2 bases, with 16 bases spanning the gap. Germline V gene lookup returns CDR1 SGHNT and CDR2 YYREEE (reference sequence). The CDR3 DNA reads TGTGCCAGCAGCATCGCGGGACGGAGGACCTACGAGCAGTACTTC. It yields the protein CASSIAGRRTYEQYF.

The chain employs TRBV12-3 or TRBV12-4 and TRBJ2-7; no clear D. V gave up 2 bases and J gave up 9 bases, with 5 bases separating them. The CDR3 extends over 10 amino acids. The CDR3 nucleotides read TGTGCCAGCAGTTTAATAGGGCAGTACTTC. This translates into CASSLIGQYF.

This clonotype was detected a few times. The chain carries TRBV7-2 and TRBJ1-2; D gene unclear. The CDR3 has 14 residues. Trimming stripped 0 bases from V and 12 bases from J, with 17 bases between. Germline V gives CDR1 SGHTA, CDR2 FQGNSA. CDR3 bases: TGTGCCAGCAGCTTAGCTGAGGGCGCCCGGGGAAACACCTTC. Translated, it gives CASSLAEGARGNTF.

The CDR3 nucleotides are TGTGCCAGCAGCTCCTCGCAGGGTAACAACGAGCAGTACTTC. It encodes CASSSSQGNNEQYF. The genes are TRBV7-6 and TRBJ2-7, with D perhaps TRBD1 (5 bases). The germline V gene encodes CDR1 SGHVS and CDR2 FNYEAQ. The CDR3 loop spans 14 amino acids. V dropped 4 bases and J dropped 5 bases, with 15 bases sitting between them.

This clonotype was picked up many times. V gene TRBV15 combines with J gene TRBJ2-7, with D possibly called TRBD1 or TRBD2 (5 bases each). Germline V CDR1 and CDR2: LNHNV, YYDKDF (reference sequence). V lost 2 bases to trimming and J lost 4 bases, with 15 bases between them. The CDR3 loop spans 15 amino acids. The CDR3 spells CATSRSPGTAYEQYF. The CDR3 nucleotides are TGTGCCACCAGCAGATCCCCCGGGACCGCATACGAGCAGTACTTC.

This clonotype was seen a handful of times. The chain has TRBV12-3 or TRBV12-4 and TRBJ1-2; TRBD1 agrees at 8 bases. With 6 bases clipped from V and 5 bases from J, the junction kept 11 bases outside the gene matches. The CDR3 runs 15 residues. DNA for the CDR3: TGTGCCAGCAGACGCGACAGGGGCCGACCTTATGGCTACACCTTC. Translation gives CASRRDRGRPYGYTF.

This clonotype has just a few counts. V usage is TRBV9 and J usage is TRBJ2-7; D perhaps matches TRBD1 (5 bases). This CDR3 spans 13 amino acids. Germline values: CDR1 SGDLS, CDR2 YYNGEE. V was trimmed by 0 bases and J by 9 bases, leaving 13 bases between them. For the CDR3, the DNA is TGTGCCAGCAGCGTAGACAGGATGGATGGGCAGTACTTC. Its protein is CASSVDRMDGQYF.

Concerning this clonotype: The junction does not match germline at one end; this may be a read error. The V call is TRBV6-5, the J call TRBJ1-1; D remains unclear. The CDR3 sequence is 11 residues long. Germline CDR1 and CDR2: MNHEY and SVGAGI. The CDR3 nucleotides are TGTGCCAGCAATCCCGGGCAAGGGTGGTCCTTT. Protein: CASNPGQGWSF.

The J gene is TRBJ1-4, the V gene TRBV15; tentative D call: TRBD1 (6 bases). The CDR3 runs 14 residues. V dropped 6 bases and J dropped 5 bases, with 13 bases sitting between them. Germline V gives CDR1 LNHNV, CDR2 YYDKDF (reference sequence). CDR3 bases: TGTGCCACCAGTCCAAGGGGGACGAATGAAAAACTGTTTTTT. It is translated as CATSPRGTNEKLFF.

This clonotype was seen repeatedly, ten times or more. The chain has TRBV12-3 or TRBV12-4 and TRBJ1-4; TRBD1 matches 8 bases. V lost 3 bases to trimming and J lost 7 bases; unmatched junction nucleotides: 10. The CDR3 has 16 amino acids. CDR3 bases: TGTGCCAGCAGTTTCCGCCGACAGGGGATCGGTGAAAAACTGTTTTTT. Amino acids: CASSFRRQGIGEKLFF.

This clonotype appeared many times. V usage is TRBV27 and J usage is TRBJ1-2; no clear D. The germline V gene has CDR1 MNHEY and CDR2 SMNVEV (reference sequence). Deletions cut 4 bases from V and 2 bases from J, with 8 bases between. This CDR3 is 13 amino acids long. The DNA of the CDR3 is TGTGCCAGCAGTTCCGGCCTAAACTATGGCTACACCTTC. The encoded protein is CASSSGLNYGYTF.

This clonotype was seen repeatedly, ten times or more. J is TRBJ1-1 and V is TRBV5-1; D unclear. The CDR3 extends over 15 amino acids. V was clipped by 0 bases and J by 2 bases, with 11 bases between them. Germline V gives CDR1 SGHRS, CDR2 YFSETQ. DNA of the CDR3: TGCGCCAGCAGCTTGGTGGGGAAAGTAAACACTGAAGCTTTCTTT. Its translation: CASSLVGKVNTEAFF.

There are many counts of this clonotype. The J gene is TRBJ2-7, the V gene TRBV20-1; TRBD2 matches 10 bases. V was pared by 6 bases and J by 1 base, with 6 bases of the junction left unmatched. The CDR3 totals 14 residues. In germline, CDR1 is DFQATT, CDR2 SNEGSKA (reference sequence). The CDR3 DNA sequence: TGCAGTGCCAAGAGGACTAGCGGATCCTACGAGCAGTACTTC. Amino acids: CSAKRTSGSYEQYF.

The V call is TRBV7-9, the J call TRBJ2-7; 8 positions match TRBD2. Germline CDR1 reads SEHNR; CDR2 reads FQNEAQ (reference sequence). The V gene end was trimmed by 5 bases and the J gene end by 0 bases; junction bases not matched to a gene: 12. The CDR3 length is 17 residues. The CDR3 region has the DNA TGTGCCAGCAGCCCACCTCGTTTTAGCGGGGACTCCTACGAGCAGTACTTC. Protein sequence: CASSPPRFSGDSYEQYF.

This clonotype was seen repeatedly, ten times or more. V usage is TRBV19 and J usage is TRBJ2-5; 8 bases fit TRBD1. CDR1 is LNHDA, CDR2 SQIVND, per germline (reference sequence). The CDR3 covers 14 residues. V trimming: 5 bases; J trimming: 0 bases; junction bases outside the gene matches: 2. Written as DNA, the CDR3 is TGTGCCAGTAGTGGACAGGGAAACCAAGAGACCCAGTACTTC. Translating it yields CASSGQGNQETQYF.

This clonotype showed up just a few times. The chain has TRBV28 and TRBJ1-1, with D uncertain. There are 14 residues in the CDR3. The germline CDR1 and CDR2 sequences are MDHEN and SYDVKM. V was pared by 6 bases and J by 4 bases, with 15 bases between. The CDR3 is CASSPQWGGTEAFF. CDR3 nucleotide sequence: TGTGCCAGCAGCCCACAATGGGGAGGCACTGAAGCTTTCTTT.

Of note for this clonotype: This may be a read error, as it is one base from a much larger clone. This chain joins TRBV20-1 and TRBJ1-4; D is unclear. The V end was cut by 7 bases, the J end by 3 bases, with 9 bases between. The CDR3 has 12 residues. Germline CDR1 DFQATT, CDR2 SNEGSKA (reference sequence). The CDR3 DNA sequence: TGCAGTGTTGAACCGGCTAATGAAAAACTGTTTTTT. It specifies CSVEPANEKLFF.

This clonotype was found once. A much larger clonotype is one base distant, so this may be a read error. The chain joins TRBV20-1 to TRBJ2-5; 8 positions agree with TRBD2. This CDR3 is 15 amino acids long. CDR1 is DFQATT and CDR2 is SNEGSKA in the germline V gene (reference sequence). CDR3 nucleotides: TGCAGTGGGTCCCAGAGTAGCGGGGTGGAGGAGACCCAGTGCTTC. This encodes CSGSQSSGVEETQCF.